Each of the 22 T cell receptor beta chains below was sequenced from the same sample in a study of CD8+CD57+ T cells in acquired aplastic anemia. Genomic DNA was employed as the template in profiling TCR beta VDJ and CDR3. TCRdb fed the reads into MiXCR, producing one record per CDR3 protein. Of under 350,000 distinct CDR3 sequences listed, about 56% are singletons. Sequencing was done on a sample of sorted CD4+, CD8+, or CD8+CD57+ T cells (not recorded which) from PBMCs. Every receptor here comes from a human donor with severe aplastic anemia or a healthy control (not recorded which).

The chain recombines TRBV2 with TRBJ2-3, with 10 bases fitting TRBD1. V dropped 6 bases and J dropped 1; count of bases not matched to a gene: 4. Germline values: CDR1 SNHLY, CDR2 FYNNEI. The CDR3 is 15 residues long. Written as DNA, the CDR3 is TGTGCCAGCAGGGGACAGGGGCTAGGCACAGATACGCAGTATTTT. Protein sequence: CASRGQGLGTDTQYF.

The chain has TRBV5-8 and TRBJ1-3; no reliable D call. V gave up 5 bases and J gave up 2 bases, with 14 bases separating them. This CDR3 has 15 amino acids. Germline V gives CDR1 SGHTS, CDR2 YDEGEE. CDR3 loop: CASRTLLGTGNTIYF. DNA for the CDR3: TGTGCCAGCAGAACTCTCTTGGGGACTGGAAACACCATATATTTT.

This clonotype was seen only a few times. This chain connects TRBV10-2 to TRBJ2-2; 9 bases align to TRBD1. V lost 7 bases and J lost 5; bases outside the gene matches: 8. Per germline, CDR1 WSHSY and CDR2 SAAADI. This CDR3 has 15 residues. The CDR3 region is CASKRQGDLTGELFF. The CDR3 DNA is TGCGCCAGCAAGAGACAGGGGGATTTGACCGGGGAGCTGTTTTTT.

This clonotype has just one count. The V call is TRBV2, the J call TRBJ1-3; D gene ambiguous. Between the trimmed V and J ends, which lost 2 bases and 2 bases, there was a span of 4 bases. The CDR3 is 13 residues long. In germline, CDR1 is SNHLY, CDR2 FYNNEI. The CDR3 DNA sequence: TGTGCCAGCAGTGAAAGCGCTGGAAACACCATATATTTT. Its translation is CASSESAGNTIYF.

The chain combines TRBV10-3 with TRBJ2-5; 9 nucleotides line up with TRBD1. The J call may be wrong; the DNA end is better matched by TRBJ2-1. This CDR3 is 13 amino acids long. Germline V gene data show CDR1 as ENHRY and CDR2 as SYGVKD. In nucleotides, the CDR3 is TGTGCCATCAGTGCGGAGGGACAGGGTGAGCAGTTCTTC. It translates to CAISAEGQGEQFF.

CDR3 sequence reads: CATSDSMPSRTSSSNEQFF. CDR3 nucleotide sequence: TGTGCCACCAGTGATTCAATGCCATCCCGGACTAGCTCTTCCAATGAGCAGTTCTTC. The chain combines TRBV24-1 with TRBJ2-1; TRBD2 matches at 8 bases. The CDR3 is 19 residues long. Germline V gives CDR1 KGHDR, CDR2 SFDVKD. With 2 bases clipped from V and 6 bases from J, the junction kept 17 bases outside the gene matches.

The table lists this clonotype with a few counts. This may be a read error: a much more frequent sequence differs by one nucleotide. The chain uses TRBV15 and TRBJ2-4, with D perhaps TRBD1 or TRBD2 (6 bases each). V was cut by 1 base and J by 0 bases, with 22 bases left in between. The CDR3 covers 20 residues. Germline CDR1 and CDR2: LNHNV and YYDKDF (reference sequence). CDR3 amino acids: CATSRGQWEDSSIAKNIQYF. The DNA for the CDR3 is TGTGCCACCAGCAGAGGTCAGTGGGAGGACAGTTCTATAGCCAAAAACATTCAGTACTTC.

This clonotype was detected many times. The chain employs TRBV5-1 and TRBJ2-3, with 7 bases fitting TRBD1. Germline V gene lookup returns CDR1 SGHRS and CDR2 YFSETQ. The length of the CDR3 is 13 residues. Trimming took 4 bases from V and 6 from J; bases not matched to a gene: 5. The CDR3 protein is CASSRGGGDTQYF. CDR3 DNA: TGCGCCAGCAGCCGAGGGGGCGGCGATACGCAGTATTTT.

The chain is built from TRBV19 and TRBJ2-7, with 9 positions matching TRBD1. The V segment lost 5 bases and the J segment 0 bases; nucleotides outside the gene matches: 5. The germline gives CDR1 LNHDA, CDR2 SQIVND (reference sequence). This CDR3 contains 15 residues. The CDR3 DNA sequence: TGTGCCAGTAGTCAAGGACAGGGGCACTCCTACGAGCAGTACTTC. Translating gives CASSQGQGHSYEQYF.

This chain joins TRBV20-1 and TRBJ2-7; 9 bases line up with TRBD2. V trimming: 6 bases; J trimming: 1 base; junction bases outside the gene matches: 10. This CDR3 contains 15 residues. Germline loops: CDR1 DFQATT, CDR2 SNEGSKA (reference sequence). CDR3 protein: CSAPYPAGGSYEQYF. CDR3 coding DNA: TGCAGTGCCCCCTACCCCGCGGGAGGGTCCTACGAGCAGTACTTC.

The chain carries TRBV24-1 and TRBJ2-1; D gene ambiguous. The CDR3 is 11 residues long. V lost 9 bases and J 12 bases, leaving 14 bases between the germline ends. CDR1 and CDR2 from the germline V gene are KGHDR and SFDVKD. The CDR3 nucleotides read TGTGCCACCTCCCAGGAAAGTGTGCAGTTCTTC. It codes for CATSQESVQFF.

This clonotype has ten or more counts. The chain recombines TRBV7-9 with TRBJ1-2; 10 bases map to TRBD1. The CDR3 runs 19 residues. Losses at the gene ends were 5 bases for V and 4 bases for J; bases not matched to a gene: 19. Looked up from germline, CDR1 is SEHNR and CDR2 is FQNEAQ (reference sequence). This CDR3 reads CASSPILKLRDRGGYGYTF. The CDR3 DNA reads TGTGCCAGCAGCCCGATACTCAAACTAAGGGACAGGGGCGGCTATGGCTACACCTTC.

This clonotype was picked up many times. V gene TRBV7-3 combines with J gene TRBJ1-1; TRBD1 is a possible D gene (6 bases). V lost 5 bases and J 1 base, leaving 14 bases between the germline ends. The CDR3 is made up of 15 amino acids. Germline V gene lookup returns CDR1 SGHTA and CDR2 FQGTGA. This CDR3 reads CASSLHGTTNTEAFF. The CDR3 nucleotides are TGTGCCAGCAGCCTACACGGGACAACGAACACTGAAGCTTTCTTT.

The rearrangement links TRBV15 to TRBJ2-3, with D possibly TRBD1 on 6 matching bases. The CDR3 runs to 13 residues. V lost 6 bases, J lost 5 bases, and 12 bases lay in between. Germline V lookup: CDR1 LNHNV, CDR2 YYDKDF (reference sequence). The CDR3 bases are TGTGCCACCAGAGGGGGAGATGGAGATACGCAGTATTTT. It encodes CATRGGDGDTQYF.

This clonotype has only one observation. An end of the junction differs from the germline gene, which may be a read error. The chain has TRBV5-1 and TRBJ2-5; maybe TRBD1 (6 bases). Per germline, CDR1 SGHRS and CDR2 YFSETQ. This CDR3 region has 14 residues. CDR3 DNA sequence: TGTGCCAGCAGCTTCCCGACAGGACAAGAGACCCAGTACTTC. Translation gives CASSFPTGQETQYF.

The rearrangement links TRBV24-1 to TRBJ2-2, with D perhaps TRBD2 (6 bases). Germline lookup yields CDR1 KGHDR and CDR2 SFDVKD. CDR3 size: 14 residues. V lost 4 bases and J lost 5, with 10 bases in between. CDR3 loop: CATSDPGGTGELFF. CDR3 DNA sequence: TGTGCCACCAGTGACCCCGGGGGTACCGGGGAGCTGTTTTTT.

A note on this clonotype: A much larger clone lies a single base off, so this may be a read error. V is TRBV5-1 and J is TRBJ2-5; tentative D call: TRBD2 (5 bases). Per the germline V gene, CDR1 is SGHRS and CDR2 is YFSETQ. The length of the CDR3 is 13 residues. CDR3: CASSLRGKEAQYF. The CDR3 DNA reads as TGCGCCAGCAGCTTAAGAGGGAAAGAGGCCCAGTACTTC. Full variable domain (outside the CDR3, taken from reference TRBV5-1 and TRBJ2-5): KAGVTQTPRYLIKTRGQQVTLSCSPISGHRSVSWYQQTPGQGLQFLFEYFSETQRNKGNFPGRFSGRQFSNSRSEMNVSTLELGDSALYLCASSLRGKEAQYFGPGTRLLVL.

This clonotype was recorded at least ten times. This chain uses TRBV6-2 or TRBV6-3 with TRBJ2-5; 10 bases align to TRBD1. Germline V gene sequence: CDR1 MNHEY, CDR2 SVGEGT. The CDR3 totals 16 residues. V lost 6 bases to trimming and J lost 2 bases; unmatched junction nucleotides: 9. In nucleotides, the CDR3 is TGTGCCAGCAGCCTACCGGGGACAGGGGAACAAGAGACCCAGTACTTC. Translating it yields CASSLPGTGEQETQYF.

This clonotype was found once. CDR3 residues: CASSGTGTSGYTDTQYF. DNA of the CDR3: TGTGCCAGCAGCGGCACCGGGACTAGCGGATACACAGATACGCAGTATTTT. J is TRBJ2-3 and V is TRBV5-4, with 11 positions matching TRBD2. CDR3 length: 17 residues. V gave up 4 bases and J gave up 2 bases; unmatched junction bases: 9. Looked up from germline, CDR1 is SGHNT and CDR2 is YYREEE (reference sequence).

The V gene is TRBV7-3, the J gene TRBJ1-5; the match to TRBD1 covers 7 bases. The germline gives CDR1 SGHTA, CDR2 FQGTGA. Trimming removed 5 bases from V and 0 bases from J; junction bases left unmatched: 7. The CDR3 is made up of 16 amino acids. The CDR3 loop is CASSLEGQVSNQPQHF. CDR3 bases: TGTGCCAGCAGCCTGGAAGGACAGGTTAGCAATCAGCCCCAGCATTTT. Full variable domain (outside the CDR3, taken from reference TRBV7-3 and TRBJ1-5): GAGVSQTPSNKVTEKGKYVELRCDPISGHTALYWYRQSLGQGPEFLIYFQGTGAADDSGLPNDRFFAVRPEGSVSTLKIQRTERGDSAVYLCASSLEGQVSNQPQHFGDGTRLSIL.

The chain recombines TRBV29-1 with TRBJ2-7; 8 bases line up with TRBD1. Trimming at V came to 7 bases and at J to 5 bases, leaving 7 bases not matched to a gene. The CDR3 runs 12 residues. Germline V gene sequence: CDR1 SQVTM, CDR2 ANQGSEA. As DNA, the CDR3 is TGCAGCGACCCGGGACAGGAAGACGAGCAGTACTTC. Translation: CSDPGQEDEQYF.

This clonotype was picked up many times. The J gene is TRBJ2-1, the V gene TRBV6-1; TRBD1 matches at 8 bases. CDR3 length: 14 amino acids. J gave up 7 bases and V 9 bases, and 11 bases lay outside the gene matches. The germline V gene has CDR1 MNHNS and CDR2 SASEGT. As DNA, the CDR3 is TGTGCCAGTACAACTCTCGGGACAGGTAATGAGCAGTTCTTC. This sequence encodes CASTTLGTGNEQFF.